This T cell receptor beta chain was identified during a study of T-cell reconstitution after alpha-beta-depleted transplantation in children. Study-level points and caveats: Diversity of TCRbeta at day 60 was high in some patients, arising from surviving recipient T cells and thymic progenitors. As was reported, about two months after transplant, alpha-beta T cells came from several hundred expanded graft clones. Newly made T cells mostly supplied T-cell counts and diversity one year after transplant.

This clonotype occurred many times. The antigen remains undetermined. Unique molecular identifiers were incorporated during preparation of the TCRbeta library. MiXCR, run by TCRdb on the PCR reads, gives a single entry per CDR3 protein. The repertoire holds some 120,000 distinct CDR3 sequences, approximately 22% seen once, with approximately 10% in the top ten. Germline loops: CDR1 MNHEY, CDR2 SMNVEV (reference sequence). This CDR3 comprises 13 residues. V was trimmed by 3 bases and J by 3 bases, leaving 8 bases between them. The chain joins TRBV27 to TRBJ1-2, with D perhaps TRBD1 (5 bases). The sequence came from a male patient aged 2 to 9 who had a stem cell transplant for chronic granulomatous disease, so the T cells may come from the graft donor. The sequencing here drew on PBMCs, mostly from graft donor cells, taken 180 days after TCRalphabeta/CD19-depleted stem cell transplant. CDR3 sequence reads: CASSFGTDYGYTF. DNA of the CDR3: TGTGCCAGCAGTTTCGGGACGGACTATGGCTACACCTTC.